These T cell receptor beta chains were read from a single sample in a study of early T cells in non-severe SARS-CoV-2 infection. Using its own MiXCR run on the 5' RACE reads, TCRdb lists one record per CDR3 protein. The profile shows fewer than 85,000 distinct CDR3 sequences, about 12% of them singletons. Sequences were obtained from whole blood. These receptors originate from an adult who was a healthcare worker with PCR-confirmed SARS-CoV-2 infection or an uninfected control (not recorded which). Each CDR3 is given with its conserved first and last residue. Fields, in order: V gene, clone size, D gene, J gene, CDR3 protein, CDR3 DNA. The D gene is left open where the match is weak. Size is stated for part of the rows, as once, few or many counts, or as a class when the clone is expanded.

V: TRBV12-3/TRBV12-4; size: NA; D: TRBD1; J: TRBJ2-1; CDR3: CAIDGTGGYNEQFF; DNA: TGTGCCATCGACGGGACAGGGGGTTACAATGAGCAGTTCTTC
V: TRBV28; size: NA; D: TRBD2; J: TRBJ2-3; CDR3: CASSTLAGDTQYF; DNA: TGTGCCAGCAGTACCTTAGCGGGAGATACGCAGTATTTT
V: TRBV5-1; size: NA; D: TRBD1; J: TRBJ1-2; CDR3: CASSPPGQTNYGYTF; DNA: TGCGCCAGCAGCCCCCCGGGACAGACTAACTATGGCTACACCTTC
V: TRBV29-1; size: NA; D: NA; J: TRBJ2-7; CDR3: CSVDKSARGEQYF; DNA: TGCAGCGTTGATAAGTCAGCCCGAGGGGAGCAGTACTTC
V: TRBV28; size: many; D: TRBD2; J: TRBJ2-2; CDR3: CASSKRTSGDKELFF; DNA: TGTGCCAGCAGCAAAAGGACTAGCGGGGACAAGGAGCTGTTTTTT
V: TRBV11-2; size: many; D: NA; J: TRBJ2-1; CDR3: CASSSRGLTSYNEQFF; DNA: TGTGCCAGCAGCTCCCGGGGACTGACCTCCTACAATGAGCAGTTCTTC
V: TRBV4-2; size: many; D: NA; J: TRBJ2-2; CDR3: CASSQESVDTGELFF; DNA: TGTGCCAGCAGCCAAGAAAGCGTAGACACCGGGGAGCTGTTTTTT
V: TRBV28; size: many; D: TRBD1; J: TRBJ2-7; CDR3: CASSTSTKGQGLYEQYF; DNA: TGTGCCAGCAGTACCTCTACTAAGGGACAGGGACTCTACGAGCAGTACTTC
V: TRBV28; size: NA; D: NA; J: TRBJ1-1; CDR3: CASSLRLAAGAMNTEAFF; DNA: TGTGCCAGCAGTTTACGCCTTGCCGCAGGGGCAATGAACACTGAAGCTTTCTTT
V: TRBV29-1; size: many; D: TRBD2; J: TRBJ2-1; CDR3: CSTSGLAGASEQFF; DNA: TGCAGTACCTCCGGACTAGCGGGGGCCAGTGAGCAGTTCTTC
V: TRBV5-1; size: many; D: NA; J: TRBJ2-7; CDR3: CASSLRGQGPSYEQYF; DNA: TGCGCCAGCAGCTTGCGGGGGCAGGGGCCATCCTACGAGCAGTACTTC
V: TRBV6-1; size: many; D: NA; J: TRBJ2-3; CDR3: CASSEVGGSTDTQYF; DNA: TGTGCCAGCAGTGAAGTAGGGGGGTCCACAGATACGCAGTATTTT
V: TRBV18; size: NA; D: TRBD1; J: TRBJ1-3; CDR3: CASSPEGAAAGNTIYF; DNA: TGTGCCAGCTCACCGGAGGGGGCTGCAGCTGGAAACACCATATATTTT
V: TRBV28; size: few; D: TRBD2; J: TRBJ2-1; CDR3: CASSSPRSLAGPNEQFF; DNA: TGTGCCAGCAGTTCCCCTCGTAGTCTAGCGGGGCCAAATGAGCAGTTCTTC
V: TRBV20-1; size: many; D: TRBD2; J: TRBJ2-7; CDR3: CSARDRLAGGYEQYF; DNA: TGCAGTGCTAGAGATCGGCTAGCGGGAGGGTACGAGCAGTACTTC
V: TRBV9; size: few; D: NA; J: TRBJ2-1; CDR3: CASSPTGGEVLFNEQFF; DNA: TGTGCCAGCAGCCCCACCGGAGGGGAGGTTCTTTTCAATGAGCAGTTCTTC
V: TRBV5-1; size: NA; D: TRBD2; J: TRBJ2-1; CDR3: CASSLTLAGGPNEQFF; DNA: TGCGCCAGCAGCTTGACTCTAGCGGGAGGGCCAAATGAGCAGTTCTTC
V: TRBV20-1; size: few; D: NA; J: TRBJ2-7; CDR3: CSAREGNLLREQYF; DNA: TGCAGTGCTAGAGAGGGCAACCTACTTCGCGAGCAGTACTTC
V: TRBV7-3; size: NA; D: NA; J: TRBJ2-6; CDR3: CASSFDQGSSGANVLTF; DNA: TGTGCCAGCAGCTTTGACCAGGGTTCCTCTGGGGCCAACGTCCTGACTTTC
V: TRBV4-1; size: many; D: NA; J: TRBJ1-3; CDR3: CASSQDKGLSGNTIYF; DNA: TGCGCCAGCAGCCAAGATAAAGGGCTCTCTGGAAACACCATATATTTT
V: TRBV5-1; size: few; D: NA; J: TRBJ2-5; CDR3: CASSKRQGGGETQYF; DNA: TGCGCCAGCAGCAAAAGACAGGGAGGAGGGGAGACCCAGTACTTC
V: TRBV28; size: NA; D: TRBD1; J: TRBJ2-7; CDR3: CASLTGGRYEQYF; DNA: TGTGCCAGTCTCACAGGGGGCCGGTACGAGCAGTACTTC
V: TRBV21-1; size: few; D: NA; J: TRBJ2-3; CDR3: CAIPFQGSISADTQYF; DNA: TGTGCCATCCCGTTTCAGGGGAGTATCAGCGCAGATACGCAGTATTTT
V: TRBV4-1; size: few; D: TRBD2; J: TRBJ2-3; CDR3: CASSHPPGTSGSTDTQYF; DNA: TGCGCCAGCAGCCATCCTCCGGGGACTAGCGGGAGCACAGATACGCAGTATTTT
V: TRBV18; size: many; D: NA; J: TRBJ2-3; CDR3: CASSYRGPSTDTQYF; DNA: TGTGCCAGCTCATATCGGGGGCCCAGCACAGATACGCAGTATTTT
V: TRBV9; size: NA; D: NA; J: TRBJ2-5; CDR3: CASSGTWSQETQYF; DNA: TGTGCCAGCAGCGGGACATGGAGCCAAGAGACCCAGTACTTC
V: TRBV7-6; size: NA; D: NA; J: TRBJ2-7; CDR3: CASSQTASYEQYF; DNA: TGTGCCAGCAGCCAAACAGCATCCTACGAGCAGTACTTC
V: TRBV30; size: few; D: NA; J: TRBJ1-2; CDR3: CAWRAGNYGYTF; DNA: TGTGCCTGGAGGGCAGGGAACTATGGCTACACCTTC
V: TRBV28; size: NA; D: NA; J: TRBJ2-1; CDR3: CASSYGSESPNEQFF; DNA: TGTGCCAGCAGTTACGGCTCGGAAAGCCCCAATGAGCAGTTCTTC
V: TRBV5-4; size: NA; D: NA; J: TRBJ1-2; CDR3: CASSLEGIYGYTF; DNA: TGTGCCAGCAGCTTGGAAGGGATCTATGGCTACACCTTC
V: TRBV2; size: once; D: TRBD1; J: TRBJ1-1; CDR3: CASQDRGRNTEAFF; DNA: TGTGCCAGCCAAGACAGGGGACGGAACACTGAAGCTTTCTTT
V: TRBV29-1; size: NA; D: TRBD2; J: TRBJ2-3; CDR3: CSIGPFGGAYSTDTQYF; DNA: TGCAGCATCGGTCCCTTCGGGGGGGCCTACTCCACAGATACGCAGTATTTT
V: TRBV20-1; size: NA; D: TRBD2; J: TRBJ2-1; CDR3: CSARPLAGGSYNEQFF; DNA: TGCAGTGCTAGACCCTTAGCGGGAGGCTCCTACAATGAGCAGTTCTTC
V: TRBV29-1; size: few; D: TRBD2; J: TRBJ2-3; CDR3: CSVAPSGRSTDTQYF; DNA: TGCAGCGTAGCGCCTAGCGGGAGGAGCACAGATACGCAGTATTTT
V: TRBV12-2; size: NA; D: NA; J: TRBJ1-4; CDR3: CASCPGQGMTRATNEKLFF; DNA: TGTGCAAGTTGTCCGGGACAGGGGATGACGAGGGCAACTAATGAAAAACTGTTTTTT
V: TRBV28; size: few; D: NA; J: TRBJ1-2; CDR3: CASSPPTAVNYGYTF; DNA: TGTGCCAGCAGTCCGCCGACGGCAGTTAACTATGGCTACACCTTC
V: TRBV21-1; size: few; D: NA; J: TRBJ2-3; CDR3: CASSKRSFTSGRDLGTDTQYF; DNA: TGTGCCAGCAGCAAGCGGAGCTTTACTAGCGGGAGGGACTTAGGCACAGATACGCAGTATTTT
V: TRBV9; size: few; D: TRBD2; J: TRBJ2-7; CDR3: CASSVQREEDEQYF; DNA: TGTGCCAGCAGCGTACAGCGGGAGGAAGACGAGCAGTACTTC
V: TRBV29-1; size: NA; D: TRBD2; J: TRBJ2-7; CDR3: CSARLARSYEQYF; DNA: TGCAGCGCCCGACTAGCGCGATCCTACGAGCAGTACTTC
V: TRBV21-1; size: few; D: NA; J: TRBJ2-1; CDR3: CASSKVLEQFF; DNA: TGTGCCAGCAGCAAAGTTCTTGAGCAGTTCTTC